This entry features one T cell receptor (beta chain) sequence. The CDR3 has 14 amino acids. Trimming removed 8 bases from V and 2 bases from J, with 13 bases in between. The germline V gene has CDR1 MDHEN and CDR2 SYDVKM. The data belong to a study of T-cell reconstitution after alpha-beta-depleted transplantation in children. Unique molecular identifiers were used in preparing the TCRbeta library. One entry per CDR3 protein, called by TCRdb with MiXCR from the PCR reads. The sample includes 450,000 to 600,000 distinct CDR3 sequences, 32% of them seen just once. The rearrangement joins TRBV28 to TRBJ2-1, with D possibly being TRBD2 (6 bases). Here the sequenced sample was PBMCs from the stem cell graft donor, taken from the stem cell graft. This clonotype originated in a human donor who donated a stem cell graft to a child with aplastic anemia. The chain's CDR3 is CASVTGVTYNEQFF. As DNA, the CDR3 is TGTGCCAGCGTTACGGGAGTAACCTACAATGAGCAGTTCTTC.